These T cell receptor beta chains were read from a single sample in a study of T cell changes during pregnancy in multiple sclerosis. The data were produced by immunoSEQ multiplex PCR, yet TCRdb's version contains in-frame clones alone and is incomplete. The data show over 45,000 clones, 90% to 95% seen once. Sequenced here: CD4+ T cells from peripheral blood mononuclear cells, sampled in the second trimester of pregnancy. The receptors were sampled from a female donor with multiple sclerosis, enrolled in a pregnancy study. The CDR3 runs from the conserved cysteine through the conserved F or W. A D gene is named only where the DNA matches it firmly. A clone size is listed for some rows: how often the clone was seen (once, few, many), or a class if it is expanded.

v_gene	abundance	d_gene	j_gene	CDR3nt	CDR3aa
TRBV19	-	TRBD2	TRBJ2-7	TGTGCCAGTAGTACTTCCGGGACTAGCGGGACCCAACGGCAGTACTTC	CASSTSGTSGTQRQYF
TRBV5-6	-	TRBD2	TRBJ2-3	TGTGCCAGCAGCTTGCTCACCGGGACTAGCGGGGAGAATACGCAGTATTTT	CASSLLTGTSGENTQYF
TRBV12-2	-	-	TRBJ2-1	TGTGCAAGTCGCTTAAATCCGACTCGTCCTCTGAGTTACAATGAGCAGTTCTTC	CASRLNPTRPLSYNEQFF
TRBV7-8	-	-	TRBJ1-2	TGTGCCAGCAGCACGCGAGCTGACAGCGTCTATGGCTACACCTTC	CASSTRADSVYGYTF
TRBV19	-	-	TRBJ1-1	TGTGCCAGTAGTACCAAAGTGTCGAGGACTGAAGCTTTCTTT	CASSTKVSRTEAFF
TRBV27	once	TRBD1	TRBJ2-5	TGTGCCAGCAGTTTGACAGGGCTGGAGACCCAGTACTTC	CASSLTGLETQYF
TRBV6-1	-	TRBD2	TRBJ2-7	TGTGCCAGCAGTACTCGACTAGCGGGAGAGAACGAGCAGTACTTC	CASSTRLAGENEQYF
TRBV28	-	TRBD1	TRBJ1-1	TGTGCCAGCAGGCCCTCGACAGGGTCGAACACTGAAGCTTTCTTT	CASRPSTGSNTEAFF
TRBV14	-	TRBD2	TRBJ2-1	TGTGCCAGCGGACGCGGGGGGGGTTACAATGAGCAGTTCTTC	CASGRGGGYNEQFF
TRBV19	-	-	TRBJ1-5	TGTGCCAGTAGTATCACCAGGGGTCAGCCCCAGCATTTT	CASSITRGQPQHF
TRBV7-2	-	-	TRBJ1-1	TGTGCCAGCAGCCCTAGGACGGGAACCACTGAAGCTTTCTTT	CASSPRTGTTEAFF
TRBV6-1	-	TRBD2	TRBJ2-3	TGTGCCAGCAGTGTCGGACTAGCGGATAGCACAGATACGCAGTATTTT	CASSVGLADSTDTQYF
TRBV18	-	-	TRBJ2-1	TGTGCCAGCTCACCATCCCTAGCTGGGAGCAATGAGCAGTTCTTC	CASSPSLAGSNEQFF
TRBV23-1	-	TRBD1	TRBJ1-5	TGCGCCAGCAGTCATCGCGGACAGGGGAGAAATCAGCCCCAGCATTTT	CASSHRGQGRNQPQHF
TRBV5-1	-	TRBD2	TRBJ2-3	TGCGCCAGCAGCCGCCAGGGACTAGCGGGAGCAGATACGCAGTATTTT	CASSRQGLAGADTQYF
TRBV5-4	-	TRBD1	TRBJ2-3	TGTGCCAGCAGCGGGCGAGACAGGGGAACAGATACGCAGTATTTT	CASSGRDRGTDTQYF
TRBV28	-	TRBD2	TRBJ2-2	TGTGCCAGCAGTTTCATCGGGGGGTTTACGTCTGGGGAGCTGTTTTTT	CASSFIGGFTSGELFF
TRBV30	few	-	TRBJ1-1	TGTGCCTGGAGTACAGGGTCGGGGTACACTGAAGCTTTCTTT	CAWSTGSGYTEAFF
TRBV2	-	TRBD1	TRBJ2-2	TGTGCCAGCAATCCGACAGGGACAGGGACTACCGGGGAGCTGTTTTTT	CASNPTGTGTTGELFF
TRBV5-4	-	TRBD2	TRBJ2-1	TGTGCCAGCAGTCGTAGCGGGAGGGCCGATTATAGTGAGCAGTTCTTC	CASSRSGRADYSEQFF
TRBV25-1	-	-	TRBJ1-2	TGTGCCAGCAGTGAATCTAAGCGCTATGGCTACACCTTC	CASSESKRYGYTF
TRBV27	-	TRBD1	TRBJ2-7	TGTGCCAGCAGTTTTGGGACAGGGGGGAACGAGCAGTACTTC	CASSFGTGGNEQYF
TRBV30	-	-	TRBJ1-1	TGTGCCTGGAGGGGTCCTACTCGGGGGAATGAAGCTTTCTTT	CAWRGPTRGNEAFF
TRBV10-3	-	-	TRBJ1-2	TGTGCCACCACCGAACAGGTCGAAGATGGCTACACCTTC	CATTEQVEDGYTF
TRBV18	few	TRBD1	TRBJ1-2	TGTGCCAGCTCACCAAAACCGGGACAGGGGGAAGGTGGCTACACCTTC	CASSPKPGQGEGGYTF
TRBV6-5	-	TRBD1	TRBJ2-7	TGTGCCAGCACCCCCCCCACAGGGGGATCCCACGAGCAGTACTTC	CASTPPTGGSHEQYF
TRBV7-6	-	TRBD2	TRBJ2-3	TGTGCCAGCAGCTCCCCCGGGACTAGCGGGGATGTCACAGATACGCAGTATTTT	CASSSPGTSGDVTDTQYF
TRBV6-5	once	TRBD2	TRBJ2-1	TGTGCCAGCACACTAGCGGGGAGCTCCTACAATGAGCAGTTCTTC	CASTLAGSSYNEQFF
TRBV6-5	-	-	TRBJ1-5	TGTGCCAGCAAGCCGGGGGTAGATCAGCCCCAGCATTTT	CASKPGVDQPQHF
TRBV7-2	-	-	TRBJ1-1	TGTGCCAGCAGCTTAGACGGGTTAATTAACACTGAAGCTTTCTTT	CASSLDGLINTEAFF
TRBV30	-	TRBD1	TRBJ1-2	TGTGCCTGGAGTGTATGGCCGGGGACAGGGTCTTTCTATGGCTACACCTTC	CAWSVWPGTGSFYGYTF
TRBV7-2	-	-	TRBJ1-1	TGTGCCAGCCTGGAGAGGGTACGAGAGAGGGCTTTCTTT	CASLERVRERAFF
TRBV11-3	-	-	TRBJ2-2	TGTGCCAGCAGCCCAGACAGTTTTACCCTAACCGGGGAGCTGTTTTTT	CASSPDSFTLTGELFF
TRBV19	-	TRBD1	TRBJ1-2	TGTGCCAGTAGTAGCGACAAGGACAGGTTGTTCTTTGGCTACACCTTC	CASSSDKDRLFFGYTF
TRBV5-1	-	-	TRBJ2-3	TGCGCCAGCAGCTTGGGGGGCTTTGGGAATACGCAGTATTTT	CASSLGGFGNTQYF
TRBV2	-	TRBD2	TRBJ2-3	TGTGCCAGCAGTCTGACTAGCGGGATAACAGATACGCAGTATTTT	CASSLTSGITDTQYF
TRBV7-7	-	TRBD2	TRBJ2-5	TGTGCCAGCAGCATTCCCGGGGGGGAGACCCAGTACTTC	CASSIPGGETQYF
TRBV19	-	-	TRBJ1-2	TGTGCCAGTACAGAGGCGGACAGCCGCCATCCCTGGGGCTACACCTTC	CASTEADSRHPWGYTF
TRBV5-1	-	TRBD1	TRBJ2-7	TGCGCCAGCAGCTTACAGGGACAGTCCGGCGAGCAGTACTTC	CASSLQGQSGEQYF
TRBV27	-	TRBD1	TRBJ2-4	TGTGCCAGCAGTTTATTAGTAGGGACGGGACAGACAGCCAAAAACATTCAGTACTTC	CASSLLVGTGQTAKNIQYF
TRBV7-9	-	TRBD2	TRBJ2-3	TGTGCCAGCAGCTTAGGAGGGGCGGGGGAGACCACAGATACGCAGTATTTT	CASSLGGAGETTDTQYF
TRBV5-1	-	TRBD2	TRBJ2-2	TGCGCCAGCAGCTCTACTAGCGGGGGGTTCGCGAACACCGGGGAGCTGTTTTTT	CASSSTSGGFANTGELFF
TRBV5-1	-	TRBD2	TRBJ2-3	TGCGCCAGCAGCCCGGGACTAGCGGCAGATACGCAGTATTTT	CASSPGLAADTQYF
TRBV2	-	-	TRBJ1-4	TGTGCCAGCAGTGAATTCAGGGCGGCTAATGAAAAACTGTTTTTT	CASSEFRAANEKLFF
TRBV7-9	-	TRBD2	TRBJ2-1	TGTGCCAGCAGCTTAGCTAGCGGGGACAATGAGCAGTTCTTC	CASSLASGDNEQFF
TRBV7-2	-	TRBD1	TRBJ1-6	TGTGCCAGCAGCCCCCAGGGGGATCATAATTCACCCCTCCACTTT	CASSPQGDHNSPLHF
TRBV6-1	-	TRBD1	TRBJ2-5	TGTGCCAGCGGTGACAGGGTCCCAGAGACCCAGTACTTC	CASGDRVPETQYF
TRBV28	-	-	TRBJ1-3	TGTGCCAGCAGTCCGTGGGGCTCTAGTGGAAACACCATATATTTT	CASSPWGSSGNTIYF
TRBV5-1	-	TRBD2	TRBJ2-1	TGCGCCAGCAGCTCCACAGAACTAGCGGGGGCAGGTGAGCAGTTCTTC	CASSSTELAGAGEQFF
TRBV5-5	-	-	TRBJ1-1	TGTGCCAGCAGCTTCCGGGAGGTCCAAGGTGGTACTGAAGCTTTCTTT	CASSFREVQGGTEAFF
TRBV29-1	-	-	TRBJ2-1	TGCAGCGTTGCTCGGGGGAACAATGAGCAGTTCTTC	CSVARGNNEQFF
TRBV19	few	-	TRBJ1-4	TGTGCCAGTCAGAGGTCGAATGAAAAACTGTTTTTT	CASQRSNEKLFF
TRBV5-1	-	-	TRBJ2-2	TGCGCCAGCAGCTTGGGAGGGAAGCGGAACACCGGGGAGCTGTTTTTT	CASSLGGKRNTGELFF
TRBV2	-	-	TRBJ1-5	TGTGCCAGCAGTGAAAACCCTGCGTGGCCCCAGCATTTT	CASSENPAWPQHF